Each of the 8 T cell receptor beta chains below was sequenced from the same sample in a study of tumor-infiltrating lymphocytes in primary liver carcinoma. Taking about 17-32 mg of unsorted bulk tissue, the authors co-extracted RNA and DNA. The investigators made TCR beta cDNA from around 540 ng total RNA, using a constant-region primer. Slightly modified ARM-PCR, run as three nested multiplex PCR rounds, produced the TCR beta libraries. A C-beta reverse primer was combined with TRBV1-TRBV30 forward primers in the first two PCR rounds, and each round had about 10 cycles. MiXCR, applied by TCRdb to the multiplex PCR reads, yields one record per CDR3 protein. The table lists 100,000 to 150,000 distinct CDR3 sequences, 64% of them singletons. The sequenced material came from liver tumor tissue from sampling region 3. Regarding subset: tumor region T3, left-lateral pole. The receptors shown here come from a woman between 55 and 75 years old with primary liver carcinoma and hepatitis B virus infection.

This clonotype was recorded many times. The rearrangement links TRBV7-9 to TRBJ2-1; 11 positions match TRBD2. Germline CDR1 and CDR2: SEHNR and FQNEAQ (reference sequence). The J segment lost 10 bases and the V segment lost 5 bases, leaving 7 bases of the junction unmatched. There are 14 residues in the CDR3. The CDR3 DNA sequence: TGTGCCAGCAGCCTTCTAGCGGGAGGTCAGGAGCAGTTCTTC. Its translation is CASSLLAGGQEQFF.

Worth noting for this clonotype: A read error may be the cause here, since a much bigger clone is one base away. This chain joins TRBV5-6 and TRBJ2-1, with a weak D call TRBD2 (6 bases). Per germline, CDR1 SGHDT and CDR2 YYEEEE. The length of the CDR3 is 12 residues. V lost 7 bases, J lost 9 bases, and 14 bases lay in between. The CDR3 DNA reads as TGTGCCAGCGGCGCGGGGTTGCTTGAGCAGTTCTTC. This gives the protein CASGAGLLEQFF.

The DNA for the CDR3 is TGTGCCAGCAGTGACTCGGCTAGCGGAGGCATAGATACGCAGTATTTT. Translation: CASSDSASGGIDTQYF. This chain uses TRBV6-4 with TRBJ2-3; 7 bases map to TRBD2. The germline gives CDR1 MRHNA, CDR2 SNTAGT. J gave up 5 bases and V 0 bases, and 8 bases lay outside the gene matches. CDR3 length equals 16 residues.

The chain is built from TRBV27 and TRBJ2-5, with 11 bases fitting TRBD2. Germline-derived CDR1 and CDR2 are MNHEY and SMNVEV (reference sequence). This CDR3 is built from 14 residues. V dropped 5 bases and J dropped 6; count of bases not matched to a gene: 5. CDR3 nucleotides: TGTGCCAGCAGTCTCACTAGCGGGAGTCAGACCCAGTACTTC. Encoded protein: CASSLTSGSQTQYF.

This clonotype appeared many times. V and J are TRBV28 and TRBJ2-5; the D is unclear. The V gene's germline CDR1 is MDHEN and CDR2 SYDVKM. V was shortened by 5 bases and J by 9 bases, with 13 bases between the two germline ends. The CDR3 extends over 12 amino acids. DNA of the CDR3: TGTGCCAGCAGTCGCCAGAGTATGGCCCAGTACTTC. This encodes CASSRQSMAQYF.

A word on this clonotype: A junction end diverges from the germline sequence, so it may reflect a read error. The chain links TRBV5-1 to TRBJ2-1, with 13 bases fitting TRBD2. This CDR3 region has 17 residues. Germline V CDR1 and CDR2: SGHRS, YFSETQ. The CDR3 spells CASSETPTSGRAGEQSF. As DNA, the CDR3 is TGCGCCAGCAGCGAAACCCCCACTAGCGGGAGGGCCGGTGAGCAGTCCTTC.

This clonotype was observed a handful of times. The V gene is TRBV28, the J gene TRBJ2-1; 8 nucleotides match TRBD1. There are 14 residues in the CDR3. V shed 2 bases and J 7 bases; nucleotides not matched to a gene: 4. Germline CDR1 and CDR2: MDHEN and SYDVKM. DNA for the CDR3: TGTGCCAGCAGTTTAGCAGGGGGCTTGAATGAGCAGTTCTTC. It codes for CASSLAGGLNEQFF.

There are a few counts of this clonotype. A much larger clone lies a single base off, so this may be a read error. V usage is TRBV2 and J usage is TRBJ1-5; D is perhaps TRBD1 (5 bases). The CDR3 consists of 13 residues. Germline values: CDR1 SNHLY, CDR2 FYNNEI. V was clipped by 4 bases and J by 5 bases, with 9 bases between them. CDR3: CASSVGGYQPQHF. DNA for the CDR3: TGTGCCAGCAGTGTCGGGGGTTATCAGCCCCAGCATTTT.